Shown below are 14 T cell receptor beta chains from a single sample sequenced in a study of vaccination and CD4 T cells after COVID-19 (dated by TCRdb to 2022 to 2024). Taken with the paper, the label for treatment or condition translates to: approximately 9-day PBMC culture with coronavirus spike peptide pools or control peptides (ViraFEST assay). The antigens for these receptors are not known. The receptor library was made with PCR. Sequencing was carried out with an Illumina iSeq 100. At the Johns Hopkins FTIC core, DNA from the cultured CD4+ T cells underwent TCR sequencing with the Oncomine TCR Beta short-read assay. In-frame beta chains were kept once TCRdb had trimmed the public reads at Q25 with fastp and called clones with MiXCR. Rows merge per CDR3 protein into single entries with the most common DNA and genes. Counted in this sample were roughly 13,000 distinct CDR3 sequences; around 62% of them appeared once. The ten largest clones add up to about 12% of the sample.

The sequenced sample was CD4+ T cells from blood, cultured in vitro. Receptors were obtained from a human donor who had recovered from COVID-19.

This clonotype appeared a single time. This sequence joins TRBV5-1 and TRBJ2-2, with 7 bases aligning to TRBD2. The V and J ends lost 0 bases and 4 bases, in that order; junction bases with no gene match: 3. Germline CDR1 reads SGHRS; CDR2 reads YFSETQ. This CDR3 contains 15 residues. The CDR3 region is CASSLAWGGTGELFF. Written as DNA, the CDR3 is TGCGCCAGCAGCTTGGCTTGGGGGGGCACCGGGGAGCTGTTTTTT.

The chain combines TRBV6-1 with TRBJ2-1, with 12 nucleotides matching TRBD1. Trimming at V came to 5 bases and at J to 9 bases, leaving 5 bases not matched to a gene. CDR1 is MNHNS and CDR2 is SASEGT in the germline V gene. This CDR3 is 14 amino acids long. In DNA, the CDR3 is TGTGCCAGCAGTCCTCCGGGACAGGGGGCTGAGCAGTTCTTC. Amino acid sequence: CASSPPGQGAEQFF.

This clonotype was seen a few times. The rearrangement links TRBV21-1 to TRBJ1-5; TRBD1, the table's D call, was not compared with the DNA. TRBV21-1 is a pseudogene segment. This CDR3 contains 16 residues. The DNA of the CDR3 is TGTGCCAGCAGGTTGACAGGGGGGTGTAGCAATCAGCCCCAGCATTTT. Amino acids: CASRLTGGCSNQPQHF.

This clonotype was seen a handful of times. The V gene is TRBV20-1, the J gene TRBJ1-5, with D unresolved. Trimming left V 5 bases short and J 2 bases short, with 13 bases between. Germline CDR1 reads DFQATT; CDR2 reads SNEGSKA (reference sequence). This CDR3 is 14 amino acids long. In DNA, the CDR3 is TGCAGTGCTCCGGGCCAGTGGGGCAATCAGCCCCAGCATTTT. It is translated as CSAPGQWGNQPQHF.

The V gene is TRBV28, the J gene TRBJ2-3, with 7 bases identical to TRBD2. Trimming cost V 2 bases and J 2 bases; bases outside gene matches: 4. Germline loops: CDR1 MDHEN, CDR2 SYDVKM. The CDR3 covers 15 residues. The CDR3 nucleotides are TGTGCCAGCAGTTTAAGGCTAGCGGTCACAGATACGCAGTATTTT. Translated, it gives CASSLRLAVTDTQYF.

The rearrangement links TRBV27 to TRBJ2-2; 7 bases fit TRBD1. Germline V lookup: CDR1 MNHEY, CDR2 SMNVEV (reference sequence). V was pared by 6 bases and J by 7 bases, with 5 bases of the junction left unmatched. This CDR3 region has 13 residues. CDR3 sequence reads: CASRTGESGELFF. Here the CDR3 DNA reads TGTGCCAGCAGAACAGGGGAGAGCGGGGAGCTGTTTTTT.

This clonotype was picked up a small number of times. CDR3 amino acids: CASSSRTGSYNSPLHF. In DNA, the CDR3 is TGTGCCAGCAGTTCCCGGACAGGCTCCTATAATTCACCCCTCCACTTT. J is TRBJ1-6 and V is TRBV6-5; 7 bases fit TRBD1. Germline lookup yields CDR1 MNHEY and CDR2 SVGAGI. V lost 4 bases to trimming and J lost 0 bases; unmatched junction nucleotides: 3. The length of the CDR3 is 16 residues.

The chain is built from TRBV15 and TRBJ2-5, with TRBD2 identical over 13 bases. After removal of 5 bases from V and 3 bases from J, the junction contained 12 bases not matched to a gene. The CDR3 sequence is 18 residues long. Germline lookup yields CDR1 LNHNV and CDR2 YYDKDF (reference sequence). CDR3 region: CATSEPGTGLAGKETQYF. The CDR3 DNA reads TGTGCCACCAGCGAACCGGGGACGGGACTAGCGGGAAAAGAGACCCAGTACTTC.

This rearrangement joins TRBV19 to TRBJ2-3; 7 positions agree with TRBD2. The germline V gene has CDR1 LNHDA and CDR2 SQIVND (reference sequence). The CDR3 runs 15 residues. V was clipped by 8 bases and J by 2 bases; unmatched bases: 10. The CDR3 protein is CASVPRGRDTDTQYF. In nucleotides, the CDR3 is TGTGCCAGTGTCCCTCGTGGGAGGGACACAGATACGCAGTATTTT.

CDR3 sequence: CASARQGAWGETQYF. CDR3 sequence (DNA): TGTGCCAGCGCGCGGCAGGGGGCCTGGGGAGAGACCCAGTACTTC. The genes are TRBV7-2 and TRBJ2-5, with TRBD1 matching over 8 bases. Germline values: CDR1 SGHTA, CDR2 FQGNSA. The length of the CDR3 is 15 residues. Germline trimming cut 8 bases from V and 4 bases from J; bases unmatched to any gene: 12.

The rearrangement joins TRBV6-5 to TRBJ1-6; D not certain. Trimming stripped 4 bases from V and 10 bases from J, with 8 bases between. Germline V gives CDR1 MNHEY, CDR2 SVGAGI. The CDR3 has 12 amino acids. The CDR3 DNA follows: TGTGCCAGCAGTTCACAACGGTCACCCCTCCACTTT. Its protein product is CASSSQRSPLHF.

This rearrangement joins TRBV28 to TRBJ1-4; D might be TRBD1 (6 bases). The CDR3 length is 13 residues. CDR1 and CDR2 (germline): MDHEN, SYDVKM. V shed 3 bases and J shed 5 bases, with 7 bases lying between them. This CDR3 reads CASSFDRNEKLFF. The CDR3 coding sequence is TGTGCCAGCAGTTTTGACAGGAATGAAAAACTGTTTTTT.

This clonotype was seen a handful of times. This chain uses TRBV7-3 with TRBJ2-3; 8 bases fit TRBD2. Germline values: CDR1 SGHTA, CDR2 FQGTGA. The junction had 4 bases not matched to a gene; V was cut back by 3 bases and J by 8 bases. The CDR3 is made up of 13 amino acids. The CDR3 sequence: CASSFAGTSTQYF. In nucleotides, the CDR3 is TGTGCCAGCAGCTTTGCCGGGACTAGTACGCAGTATTTT.

The V call is TRBV2, the J call TRBJ1-5; D might be TRBD1 (5 bases). The CDR3 is 14 residues long. With 5 bases removed from V and 7 bases from J, the gap between germline ends came to 15 bases. CDR1 is SNHLY, CDR2 FYNNEI, per germline. DNA of the CDR3: TGTGCCAGCAGTAGGGACGGAAGTTTACAGCCCCAGCATTTT. Protein product: CASSRDGSLQPQHF.